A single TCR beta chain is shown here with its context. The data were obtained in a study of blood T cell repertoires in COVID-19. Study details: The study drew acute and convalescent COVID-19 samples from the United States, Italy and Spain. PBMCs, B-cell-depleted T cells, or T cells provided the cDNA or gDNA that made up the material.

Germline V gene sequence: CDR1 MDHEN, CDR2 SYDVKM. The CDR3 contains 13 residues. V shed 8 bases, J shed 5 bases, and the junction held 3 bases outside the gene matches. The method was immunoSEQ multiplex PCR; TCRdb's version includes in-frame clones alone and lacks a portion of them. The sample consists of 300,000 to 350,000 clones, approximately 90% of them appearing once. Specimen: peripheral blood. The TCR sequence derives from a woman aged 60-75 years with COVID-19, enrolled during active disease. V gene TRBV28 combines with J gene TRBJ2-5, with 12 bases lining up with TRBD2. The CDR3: CASRGTSGETQYF. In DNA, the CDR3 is TGTGCCAGCCGAGGGACTAGCGGGGAGACCCAGTACTTC.